This T cell receptor (beta chain) was sequenced in a study of breast tumors, draining lymph nodes, adjacent tissues. Study-wide points: Tumor TCR diversity was below lymph nodes but above nontumor tissue.

In germline, CDR1 is DFQATT, CDR2 SNEGSKA (reference sequence). The CDR3 is 13 residues long. This clonotype is labeled as medium-sized (0.01 to 0.1%). Antigen: not known. From the multiplex PCR reads, TCRdb called clonotypes with MiXCR, one entry per CDR3 protein. Counted here are about 11,000 distinct CDR3 sequences, around 34% occurring once; the ten biggest clones make up more than 12%. Sequencing was carried out using breast tumor tissue. The sequence came from a female donor with breast cancer. Some clones in this sample may be carry-over from other donors' samples. The chain employs TRBV20-1 and TRBJ2-3, with 10 bases fitting TRBD2. The CDR3 reads CTPGTSGTDTQYF. As DNA, the CDR3 is TGCACACCTGGGACTAGCGGCACAGATACGCAGTATTTT.